The 11 T cell receptor beta chains presented below share a single source sample, sequenced in a study of blood T cell repertoires in COVID-19. Assay used: immunoSEQ multiplex PCR; TCRdb lists only in-frame clones, some missing. The data contain some 290,000 clones, about 88% of them singletons. The material sequenced was peripheral blood. The source is a man aged 18 to 35 with active or convalescent COVID-19.

The chain carries TRBV28 and TRBJ2-5; possibly TRBD2 for D (6 bases). The V and J ends lost 7 bases and 5 bases respectively, with 14 bases between them. The germline V gene encodes CDR1 MDHEN and CDR2 SYDVKM. The CDR3 spans 13 residues. Here the CDR3 DNA reads TGTGCCAGCATCCCGCCGGGGACTGAGACCCAGTACTTC. Translated: CASIPPGTETQYF. The variable domain in full, completed from reference TRBV28 and TRBJ2-5, reads DVKVTQSSRYLVKRTGEKVFLECVQDMDHENMFWYRQDPGLGLRLIYFSYDVKMKEKGDIPEGYSVSREKKERFSLILESASTNQTSMYLCASIPPGTETQYFGPGTRLLVL.

V is TRBV11-3 and J is TRBJ1-6; no definite D call. Looked up from germline, CDR1 is SGHNT and CDR2 is YENEEA. V dropped 3 bases and J dropped 6 bases, with 6 bases sitting between them. The CDR3 length is 13 residues. This chain's CDR3 is CASSFSGNSPLHF. DNA of the CDR3: TGTGCCAGCAGCTTTTCGGGTAATTCACCCCTCCACTTT.

The gene calls are TRBV6-6 and TRBJ1-6; no firm D call. Germline-derived CDR1 and CDR2 are MNHNY and SVGAGI (reference sequence). Trimming left V 4 bases short and J 10 bases short, with 14 bases between. The CDR3 contains 14 residues. The CDR3 DNA is TGTGCCAGCAGTTTCGTGGAGGGCTTATCACCCCTCCACTTT. This sequence encodes CASSFVEGLSPLHF.

The J gene is TRBJ2-7, the V gene TRBV7-9; tentatively, D is TRBD1 (5 bases). V was trimmed by 2 bases and J by 2 bases, leaving 10 bases between them. CDR1 SEHNR and CDR2 FQNEAQ come from the germline V gene (reference sequence). The length of the CDR3 is 14 residues. CDR3 nucleotide sequence: TGTGCCAGCAGCTTATTCGACAGACCCTACGAGCAGTACTTC. This translates into CASSLFDRPYEQYF. The variable domain in full, with the rest retrieved from reference TRBV7-9 and TRBJ2-7, is DTGVSQNPRHKITKRGQNVTFRCDPISEHNRLYWYRQTLGQGPEFLTYFQNEAQLEKSRLLSDRFSAERPKGSFSTLEIQRTEQGDSAMYLCASSLFDRPYEQYFGPGTRLTVT.

The rearrangement uses TRBV24-1 and TRBJ2-3; 8 bases match TRBD2. V shed 7 bases, J shed 6 bases, and the junction held 8 bases outside the gene matches. Germline V lookup: CDR1 KGHDR, CDR2 SFDVKD. The CDR3 covers 14 residues. The CDR3 coding sequence is TGTGCCACCAGCCTTAGCGGGGCCCCTGATACGCAGTATTTT. It specifies CATSLSGAPDTQYF.

This clone was detected only once. The genes are TRBV20-1 and TRBJ2-1; D might be TRBD1 (6 bases). V was trimmed by 2 bases and J by 12 bases, leaving 11 bases between them. CDR1 is DFQATT, CDR2 SNEGSKA, per germline (reference sequence). There are 11 residues in the CDR3. DNA for the CDR3: TGCAGTGCTAGACCTATAGGGGGGCAGTTCTTC. The encoded protein is CSARPIGGQFF.

This rearrangement joins TRBV5-1 to TRBJ2-5, with D perhaps TRBD2 (6 bases). Germline-derived CDR1 and CDR2 are SGHRS and YFSETQ. This CDR3 contains 16 residues. Trimming left V 0 bases short and J 4 bases short, with 16 bases between. The chain's CDR3 is CASSLAGEAWGETQYF. The DNA of the CDR3 is TGCGCCAGCAGCTTGGCCGGGGAGGCTTGGGGAGAGACCCAGTACTTC.

J is TRBJ1-5 and V is TRBV18; a possible D gene is TRBD1 (5 bases). CDR3 length equals 16 residues. The germline CDR1 and CDR2 sequences are KGHSH and LQKENI. The V and J ends lost 2 bases and 2 bases respectively, with 13 bases between them. In DNA form, the CDR3 reads TGTGCCAGCTCACCATCGCGGGGGGAAGGCAATCAGCCCCAGCATTTT. Its protein is CASSPSRGEGNQPQHF. Variable domain in full (rest from reference TRBV18 and TRBJ1-5): NAGVMQNPRHLVRRRGQEARLRCSPMKGHSHVYWYRQLPEEGLKFMVYLQKENIIDESGMPKERFSAEFPKEGPSILRIQQVVRGDSAAYFCASSPSRGEGNQPQHFGDGTRLSIL.

V is TRBV5-1 and J is TRBJ2-1; 11 bases agree with TRBD2. This CDR3 has 15 amino acids. J gave up 4 bases and V 0 bases, and 0 bases lay outside the gene matches. CDR1 and CDR2 (germline): SGHRS, YFSETQ. CDR3 amino acids: CASSLVAGGYNEQFF. As DNA, the CDR3 is TGCGCCAGCAGCTTGGTAGCGGGGGGGTACAATGAGCAGTTCTTC.

The chain couples TRBV25-1 to TRBJ2-7; D is unclear. Germline lookup yields CDR1 MGHDK and CDR2 SYGVNS. CDR3 length equals 11 residues. Trimming removed 2 bases from V and 6 bases from J, with 5 bases in between. The CDR3 DNA is TGTGCCAGCAGTGAAGCTACCGAGCAGTACTTC. This codes for CASSEATEQYF.

This clone was detected only a few times. V is TRBV9 and J is TRBJ1-6, with D unclear. The germline gives CDR1 SGDLS, CDR2 YYNGEE. V lost 3 bases to trimming and J lost 6 bases, with 7 bases between them. This CDR3 contains 13 residues. For the CDR3, the DNA is TGTGCCAGCAGCGCGATGAGTAATTCACCCCTCCACTTT. As protein: CASSAMSNSPLHF.